This TCR beta chain was recorded in a study of blood T cells in healthy people across ages. A second PCR of about 6 to 11 cycles used a sample-barcoded 5' primer and a J-beta primer mix. TCRdb reprocessed the 5' RACE reads with MiXCR, giving one entry per CDR3 protein. Of 630,000 or so distinct CDR3 sequences listed, around 31% are singletons. A note on this clonotype: The antigen is unknown.

Whole-study findings and limits: More naive CD4+ cells and higher diversity were found in long-lived than in aged donors.

J gave up 7 bases and V 1 base, and 5 bases lay outside the gene matches. The CDR3 length is 15 residues. Germline CDR1 reads SSHAT; CDR2 reads FNYEAQ (reference sequence). This clonotype originated in a woman of 80 years or more in good health. The genes are TRBV7-7 and TRBJ2-5, with 11 bases identical to TRBD2. Sequences were obtained from blood. Here the CDR3 DNA reads TGTGCCAGCAGCTTAGAGGCTAGCGGGGGGCGGACCCAGTACTTC. Residues: CASSLEASGGRTQYF.